This TCR beta chain stems from a study of response to subunit inactivated influenza vaccine. Ten or more counts support this clonotype. V lost 2 bases and J lost 5, with 25 bases in between. Per germline, CDR1 SGHAT and CDR2 FQNNGV. CDR3 size: 19 residues. MiXCR was run by TCRdb on the RT-PCR reads, yielding one entry per CDR3 protein. The sample has some 570,000 distinct CDR3 sequences, about 11% seen once. These same records also appear under a second study, on T cells expressing NK-cell markers. That work adds: In generating TCR beta cDNA, 5'RACE template switching with UMIs was used. Several experiments added an anti-gamma-delta TCR antibody to sort only alpha-beta TCR T cells.

The source material was PBMCs from blood, sampled on the day of vaccination. This chain uses TRBV11-2 with TRBJ1-5; unclear D gene. The receptor comes from a man in his fifties who received an inactivated influenza vaccine. CDR3 protein: CASSLQGPLKSHIHQPQHF. As DNA, the CDR3 is TGTGCCAGCAGCTTACAAGGGCCGCTGAAGTCCCATATTCATCAGCCCCAGCATTTT.